This T cell receptor beta chain was sequenced for a study of blood T cell repertoires in COVID-19. At the level of the study: COVID-19 samples, acute and convalescent, were from the United States, Italy and Spain. PBMCs, B-cell-depleted T cells, or T cells provided the cDNA or gDNA that made up the material.

Those enrolled in Seattle joined during active infection and were followed longitudinally afterward. This table comes from immunoSEQ multiplex PCR, and its TCRdb copy is limited to in-frame clones, with some not included. The sample contains 250,000 to 350,000 clones, 70% to 85% of which appear only once. The CDR3 has 12 amino acids. V lost 3 bases and J lost 13, with 16 bases in between. CDR1 MDHEN and CDR2 SYDVKM come from the germline V gene. The TCR comes from a human donor with COVID-19, enrolled during active disease. The donor label of this sample is uncertain. V usage is TRBV28 and J usage is TRBJ2-7, with D perhaps TRBD2 (5 bases). Sequencing input: peripheral blood. CDR3: CASSFRRLLLYF. In DNA, the CDR3 is TGTGCCAGCAGTTTTCGCCGACTACTACTTTACTTC.